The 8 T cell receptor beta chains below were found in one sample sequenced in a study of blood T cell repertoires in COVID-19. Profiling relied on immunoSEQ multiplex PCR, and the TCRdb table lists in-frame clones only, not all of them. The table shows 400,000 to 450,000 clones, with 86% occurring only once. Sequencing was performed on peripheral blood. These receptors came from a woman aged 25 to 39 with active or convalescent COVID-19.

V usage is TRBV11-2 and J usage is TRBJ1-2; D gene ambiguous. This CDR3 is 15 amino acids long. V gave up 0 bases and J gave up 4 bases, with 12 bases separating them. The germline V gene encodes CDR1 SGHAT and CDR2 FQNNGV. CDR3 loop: CASSLDRVAFYGYTF. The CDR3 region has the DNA TGTGCCAGCAGCTTAGATCGGGTAGCTTTCTATGGCTACACCTTC.

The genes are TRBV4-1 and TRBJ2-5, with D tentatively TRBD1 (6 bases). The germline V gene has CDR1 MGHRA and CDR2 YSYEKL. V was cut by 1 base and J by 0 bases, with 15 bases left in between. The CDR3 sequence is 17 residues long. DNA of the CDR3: TGCGCCAGCAGCCAAGCCGTCAGGGGCCAGTACCAAGAGACCCAGTACTTC. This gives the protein CASSQAVRGQYQETQYF.

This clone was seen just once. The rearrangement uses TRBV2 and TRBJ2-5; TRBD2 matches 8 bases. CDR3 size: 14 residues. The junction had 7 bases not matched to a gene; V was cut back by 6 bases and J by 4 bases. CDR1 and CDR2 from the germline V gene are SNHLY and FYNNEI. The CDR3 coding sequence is TGTGCCAGCAGCCTACGGGAGGGCCGAGAGACCCAGTACTTC. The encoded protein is CASSLREGRETQYF.

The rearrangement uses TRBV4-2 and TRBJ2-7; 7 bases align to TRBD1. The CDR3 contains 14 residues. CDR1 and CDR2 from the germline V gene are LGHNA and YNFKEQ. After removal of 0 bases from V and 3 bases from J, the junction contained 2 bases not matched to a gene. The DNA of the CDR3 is TGTGCCAGCAGCCAAGATAGGACAGGCTACGAGCAGTACTTC. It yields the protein CASSQDRTGYEQYF.

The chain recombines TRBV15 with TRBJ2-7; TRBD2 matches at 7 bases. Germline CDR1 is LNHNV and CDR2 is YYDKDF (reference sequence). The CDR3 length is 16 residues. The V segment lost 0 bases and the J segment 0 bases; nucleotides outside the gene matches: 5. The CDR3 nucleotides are TGTGCCACCAGCAGAGAACCTAGCGGAATCTCCTACGAGCAGTACTTC. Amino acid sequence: CATSREPSGISYEQYF.

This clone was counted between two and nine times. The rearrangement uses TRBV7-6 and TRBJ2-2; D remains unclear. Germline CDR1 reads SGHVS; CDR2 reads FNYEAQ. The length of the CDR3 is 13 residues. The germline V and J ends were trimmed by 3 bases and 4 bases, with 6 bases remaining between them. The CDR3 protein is CASSFSVTGELFF. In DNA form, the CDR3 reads TGTGCCAGCAGCTTCTCTGTCACCGGGGAGCTGTTTTTT.

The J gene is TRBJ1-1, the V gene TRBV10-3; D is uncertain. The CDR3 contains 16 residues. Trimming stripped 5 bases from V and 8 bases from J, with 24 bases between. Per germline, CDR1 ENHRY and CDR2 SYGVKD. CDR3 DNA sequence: TGTGCCATCAGTCCCGGAGGTGTAACGGCTCCAACAGAAGCTTTCTTT. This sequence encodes CAISPGGVTAPTEAFF.

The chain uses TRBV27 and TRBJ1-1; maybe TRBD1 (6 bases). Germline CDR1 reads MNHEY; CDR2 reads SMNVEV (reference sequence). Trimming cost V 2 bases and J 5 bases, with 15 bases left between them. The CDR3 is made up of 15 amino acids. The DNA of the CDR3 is TGTGCCAGCAGTTTAGGGGGACACGGAGGAACTGAAGCTTTCTTT. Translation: CASSLGGHGGTEAFF.